The 3 T cell receptor beta chains given below trace back to one sample, sequenced in a study of blood T cell repertoires in COVID-19. Assay: immunoSEQ multiplex PCR; the TCRdb copy retains only in-frame clones and omits some. The table has just under 90,000 clones, approximately 75% seen once. Sequencing was done on a sample of peripheral blood. These TCRs come from a woman aged 80 or over with acute or convalescent COVID-19.

CDR3 region: CASSSPLPGLEPQHF. The DNA of the CDR3 is TGTGCCAGCAGTTCGCCTCTACCGGGACTCGAGCCCCAGCATTTT. The rearrangement links TRBV28 to TRBJ1-5; D may be TRBD1 (5 bases). This CDR3 has 15 amino acids. CDR1 MDHEN and CDR2 SYDVKM come from the germline V gene. Deletions cut 4 bases from V and 8 bases from J, with 18 bases between.

This sequence joins TRBV10-3 and TRBJ1-1; D remains unclear. This CDR3 has 14 residues. Trimming removed 3 bases at V and 3 bases at J, with 11 bases between. Germline values: CDR1 ENHRY, CDR2 SYGVKD. CDR3 amino acids: CAISDAGADTEAFF. The CDR3 nucleotides read TGTGCCATCAGTGACGCGGGCGCGGACACTGAAGCTTTCTTT.

CDR3 sequence (DNA): TGTGCCAGCAGCTCGCAGGGGGCTGGGGGAAACACCATATATTTT. This translates into CASSSQGAGGNTIYF. V is TRBV11-2 and J is TRBJ1-3, with 8 bases identical to TRBD1. Germline CDR1 and CDR2: SGHAT and FQNNGV. Losses at the gene ends were 4 bases for V and 4 bases for J; bases not matched to a gene: 6. The CDR3 has 15 amino acids.